The clone carrying this TCR beta chain was found a few times. What it binds is not known. Trimming at V came to 4 bases and at J to 8 bases, leaving 9 bases not matched to a gene. Germline CDR1 LGHNA, CDR2 YSLEER. The CDR3 runs to 15 residues. These data come from a study of CD8 T cells in ankylosing spondylitis. Study findings and constraints: Disease-associated clonotypes exhibited CD8+ identity and were relatively infrequent in peripheral blood. Matched synovial fluid from ankylosing spondylitis patients was reported to be enriched for disease-linked clones.

Using its own MiXCR run on the 5' RACE reads, TCRdb lists one record per CDR3 protein. The repertoire has under 30,000 distinct CDR3 sequences, 7.9% of them found once; the top ten carry approximately 31%. The sequencing sample was made of blood. The source of this sequence is a male donor with ankylosing spondylitis or in good health (not recorded which). The chain joins TRBV4-3 to TRBJ2-1; 9 nucleotides match TRBD2. The CDR3 DNA follows: TGCGCCAGCAGCCTCGGTCTAGCGGGGTTCGATGAGCAGTTCTTC. As protein: CASSLGLAGFDEQFF.